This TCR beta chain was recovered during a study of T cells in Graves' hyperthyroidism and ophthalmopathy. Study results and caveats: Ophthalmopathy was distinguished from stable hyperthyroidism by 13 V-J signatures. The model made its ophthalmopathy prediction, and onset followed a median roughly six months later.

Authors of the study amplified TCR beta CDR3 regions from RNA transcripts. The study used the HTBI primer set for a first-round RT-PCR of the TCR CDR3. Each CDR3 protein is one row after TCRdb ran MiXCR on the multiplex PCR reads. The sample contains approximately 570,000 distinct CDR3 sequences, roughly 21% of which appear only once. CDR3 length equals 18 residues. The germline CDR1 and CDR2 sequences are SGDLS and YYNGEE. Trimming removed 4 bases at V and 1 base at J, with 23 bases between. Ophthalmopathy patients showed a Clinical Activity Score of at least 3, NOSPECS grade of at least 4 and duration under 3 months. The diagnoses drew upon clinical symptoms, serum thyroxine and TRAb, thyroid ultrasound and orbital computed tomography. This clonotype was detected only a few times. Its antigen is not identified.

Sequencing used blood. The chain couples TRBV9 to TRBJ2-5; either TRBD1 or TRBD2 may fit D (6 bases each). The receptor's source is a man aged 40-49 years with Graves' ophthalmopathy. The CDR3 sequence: CASSPQSVGGQLQETQYF. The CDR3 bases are TGTGCCAGCAGCCCCCAATCGGTCGGGGGCCAACTCCAAGAGACCCAGTACTTC.